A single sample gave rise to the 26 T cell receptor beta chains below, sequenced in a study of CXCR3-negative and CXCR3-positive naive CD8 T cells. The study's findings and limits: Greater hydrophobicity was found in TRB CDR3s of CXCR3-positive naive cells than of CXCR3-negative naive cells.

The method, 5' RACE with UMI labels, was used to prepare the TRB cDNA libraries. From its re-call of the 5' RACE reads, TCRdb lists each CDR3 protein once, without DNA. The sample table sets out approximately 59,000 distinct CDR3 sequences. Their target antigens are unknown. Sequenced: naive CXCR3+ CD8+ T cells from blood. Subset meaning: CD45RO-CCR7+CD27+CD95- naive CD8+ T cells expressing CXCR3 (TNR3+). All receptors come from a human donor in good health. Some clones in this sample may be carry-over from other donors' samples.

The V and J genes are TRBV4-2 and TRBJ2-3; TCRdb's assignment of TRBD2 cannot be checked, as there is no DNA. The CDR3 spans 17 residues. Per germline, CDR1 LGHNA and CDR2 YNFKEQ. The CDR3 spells CASSQDLASGVQDTQYF.

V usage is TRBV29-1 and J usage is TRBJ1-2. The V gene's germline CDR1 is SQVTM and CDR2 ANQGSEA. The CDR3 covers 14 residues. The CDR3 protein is CSVEVWEGNYGYTF.

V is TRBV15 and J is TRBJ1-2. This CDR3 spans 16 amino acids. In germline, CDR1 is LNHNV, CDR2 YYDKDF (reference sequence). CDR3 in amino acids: CATSRGPRTSDYGYTF.

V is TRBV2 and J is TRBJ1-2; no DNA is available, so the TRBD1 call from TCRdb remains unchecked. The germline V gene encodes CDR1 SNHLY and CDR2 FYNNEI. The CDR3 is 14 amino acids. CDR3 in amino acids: CASRGSDRGHGYTF.

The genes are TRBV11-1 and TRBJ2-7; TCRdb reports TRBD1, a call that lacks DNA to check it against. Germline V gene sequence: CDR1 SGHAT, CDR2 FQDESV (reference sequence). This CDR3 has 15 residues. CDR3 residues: CASTRRDRGLYEQYF.

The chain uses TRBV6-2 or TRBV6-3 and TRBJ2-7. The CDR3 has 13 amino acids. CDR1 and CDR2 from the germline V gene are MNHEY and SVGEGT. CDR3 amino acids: CASSYSINYEQYF.

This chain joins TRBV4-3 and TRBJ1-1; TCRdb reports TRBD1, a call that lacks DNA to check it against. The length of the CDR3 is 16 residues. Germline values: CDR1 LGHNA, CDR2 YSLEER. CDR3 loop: CASSPGGRGESTEAFF.

The CDR3 spells CSVVGTELLEQYF. The chain has TRBV29-1 and TRBJ2-7; with no DNA, the TCRdb D assignment of TRBD1 cannot be verified. Looked up from germline, CDR1 is SQVTM and CDR2 is ANQGSEA. The length of the CDR3 is 13 residues.

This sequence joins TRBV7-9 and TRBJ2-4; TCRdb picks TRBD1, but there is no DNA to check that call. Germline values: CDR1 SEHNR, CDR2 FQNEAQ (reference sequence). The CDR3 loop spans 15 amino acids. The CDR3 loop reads CASSTSDRAKNIQYF.

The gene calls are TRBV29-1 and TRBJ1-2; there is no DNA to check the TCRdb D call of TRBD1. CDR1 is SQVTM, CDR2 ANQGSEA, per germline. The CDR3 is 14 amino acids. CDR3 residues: CSVGGTGGAYGYTF.

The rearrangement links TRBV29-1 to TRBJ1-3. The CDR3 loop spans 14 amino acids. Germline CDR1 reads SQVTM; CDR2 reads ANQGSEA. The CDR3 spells CSVEMPNSGNTIYF.

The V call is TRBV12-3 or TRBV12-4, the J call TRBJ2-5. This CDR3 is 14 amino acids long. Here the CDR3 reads CASSETNSQETQYF.

The CDR3 here is CSASLARYSTDTQYF. The J gene is TRBJ2-3, the V gene TRBV20-1. CDR3 length: 15 amino acids. Germline CDR1 is DFQATT and CDR2 is SNEGSKA (reference sequence).

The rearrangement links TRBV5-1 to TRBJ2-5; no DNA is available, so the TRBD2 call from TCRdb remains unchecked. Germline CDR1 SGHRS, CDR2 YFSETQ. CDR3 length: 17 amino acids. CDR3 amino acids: CASSLELAGPYQETQYF.

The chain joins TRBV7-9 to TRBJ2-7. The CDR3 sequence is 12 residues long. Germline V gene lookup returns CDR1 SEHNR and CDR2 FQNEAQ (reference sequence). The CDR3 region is CASSLPTREQYF.

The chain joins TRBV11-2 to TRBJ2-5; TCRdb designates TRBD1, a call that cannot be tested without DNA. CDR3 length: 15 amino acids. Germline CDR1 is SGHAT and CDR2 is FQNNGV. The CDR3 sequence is CASIDRGAYQETQYF.

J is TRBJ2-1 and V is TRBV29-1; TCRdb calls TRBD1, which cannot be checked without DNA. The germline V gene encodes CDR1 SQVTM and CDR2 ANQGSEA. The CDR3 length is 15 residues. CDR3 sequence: CSVEDRGGGYNEQFF.

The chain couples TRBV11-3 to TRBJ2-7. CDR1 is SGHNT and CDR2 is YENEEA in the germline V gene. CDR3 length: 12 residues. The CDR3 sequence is CASSFGGYEQYF.

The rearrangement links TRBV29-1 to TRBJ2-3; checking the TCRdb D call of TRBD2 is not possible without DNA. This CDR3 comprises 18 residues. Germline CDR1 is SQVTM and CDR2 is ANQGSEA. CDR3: CSVEDHSTGLAGAYTQYF.

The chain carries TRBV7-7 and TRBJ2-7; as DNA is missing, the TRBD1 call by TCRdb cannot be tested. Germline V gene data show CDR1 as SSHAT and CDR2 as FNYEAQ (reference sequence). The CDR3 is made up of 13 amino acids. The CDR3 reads CASSPGVAYEQYF.

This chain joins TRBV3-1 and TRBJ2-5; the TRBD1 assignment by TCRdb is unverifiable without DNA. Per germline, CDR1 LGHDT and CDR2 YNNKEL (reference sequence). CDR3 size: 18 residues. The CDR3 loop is CASSQARRRGVNQETQYF.

The CDR3 spells CASSPRGLGNQPQHF. The V and J genes are TRBV28 and TRBJ1-5; TCRdb calls TRBD1, which cannot be checked without DNA. Germline V gene data show CDR1 as MDHEN and CDR2 as SYDVKM. The CDR3 consists of 15 residues.

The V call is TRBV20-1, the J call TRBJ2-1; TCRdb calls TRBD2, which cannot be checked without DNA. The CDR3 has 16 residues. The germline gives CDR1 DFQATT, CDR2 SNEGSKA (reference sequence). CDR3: CSALSGTSISNNEQFF.

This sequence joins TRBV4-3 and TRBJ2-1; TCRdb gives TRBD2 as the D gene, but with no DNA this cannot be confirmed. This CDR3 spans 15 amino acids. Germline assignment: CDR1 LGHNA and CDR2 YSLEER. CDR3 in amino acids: CASSQDGTSGNEQFF.

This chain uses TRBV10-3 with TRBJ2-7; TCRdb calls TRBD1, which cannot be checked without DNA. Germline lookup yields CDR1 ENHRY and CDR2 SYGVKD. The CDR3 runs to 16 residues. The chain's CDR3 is CAISESKGDLSYEQYF.

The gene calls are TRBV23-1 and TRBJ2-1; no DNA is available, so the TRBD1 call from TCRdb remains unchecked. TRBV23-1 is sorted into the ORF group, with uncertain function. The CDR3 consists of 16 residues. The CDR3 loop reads CASSQSVGVERNEQFF.